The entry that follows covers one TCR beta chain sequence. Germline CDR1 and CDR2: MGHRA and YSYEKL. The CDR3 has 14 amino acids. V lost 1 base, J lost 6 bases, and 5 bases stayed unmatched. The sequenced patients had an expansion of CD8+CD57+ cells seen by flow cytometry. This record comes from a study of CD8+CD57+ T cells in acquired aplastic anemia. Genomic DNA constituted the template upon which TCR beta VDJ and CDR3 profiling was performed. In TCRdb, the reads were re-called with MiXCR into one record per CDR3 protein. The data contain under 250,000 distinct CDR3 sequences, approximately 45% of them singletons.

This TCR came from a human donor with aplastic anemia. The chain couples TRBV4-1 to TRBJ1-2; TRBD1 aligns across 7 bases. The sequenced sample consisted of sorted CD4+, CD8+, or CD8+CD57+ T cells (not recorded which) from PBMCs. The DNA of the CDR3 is TGCGCCAGCAGCCAAGTTCAGGGGGAAGATGGCTACACCTTC. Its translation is CASSQVQGEDGYTF.